The entry that follows covers one T cell receptor (beta chain) sequence. This clone was detected once. Which antigen it targets is not known. The sample holds no much larger clone one base away, and base qualities are not on file. This record comes from a study of cytomegalovirus exposure and HLA in healthy donors (dated by TCRdb to the late 2010s). Regarding the research as a whole: According to an earlier analysis of a few hundred of the donors, 150 million to 200 million T cells yielded roughly 110 million unique TCR beta sequences and approximately 280 Gb of sequence data. An early release that covered approximately 600 HLA-typed donors contained about 290 gigabases of sequencing data and around 85 million unique TCR sequences. High-throughput TCR immunosequencing, statistical association of individual TCRs with disease status, and machine learning were combined to predict cytomegalovirus infection status. In a later analysis, previously published TCR beta repertoires from 550 to 700 donors were re-analyzed and high-resolution HLA genotyping was added so that TCR occurrence patterns could be studied. A later genetic analysis took genome-wide SNP genotypes for 398 of the 666 donors and used that subset as a discovery cohort. An earlier analysis of about 600 of the donors used high-throughput TCR beta sequencing to judge whether each TCR beta V gene segment behaved as functional or pseudogenic. Every repertoire in the discovery cohort had been generated on one and the same sequencing platform. Because of strong linkage in the cohort, 5 or 6 DR-DQ haplotypes were treated as single units for association and clustering. The study aimed to test whether cataloging public T cell receptors could reveal signatures of past pathogen exposure. The study profiled the T cell repertoires of about 720 subjects by immunosequencing and related them to cytomegalovirus serostatus. Typing coverage varied by locus: about 629-630 donors for A, B, C, DRB1 and DQB1; under 550 for DQA1; nearly 610 for DPA1; more than 450 for DPB1. Among under 450 genotyped donors of the cohort, an average of around 240,000 unique TCR beta nucleotide sequences were sequenced per donor, approximately 20% of them non-productive. Of the roughly 400 genotyped donors, 65% to 90% were placed in the genetic ancestry cluster associated with self-reported Caucasian donors. In the later analysis, no new phenotypic data were used to find candidate immune exposures; instead, reliance was placed on TCR beta sequences and their occurrence across donors. Donor age, sex, ethnicity and CMV serostatus were collected together with the repertoire data. Besides the first cohort of 666 subjects, a separate validation cohort made up of over 100 different subjects was used. Both class I and class II loci were covered by HLA typing, at four-digit resolution. Broad study findings and their caveats: A later genetic analysis associated a missense DCLRE1C variant with V-gene and J-gene trimming of TCR beta chains, and an independent cohort replicated the association. In vitro tests confirmed that a few of the cytomegalovirus-associated TCR beta chains recognize cytomegalovirus antigens. In an earlier analysis of roughly 560 of the donors, most TCR beta V segments were observed in productive rearrangements about 90% or about 30% of the time, broadly matching IMGT annotations. The 87-base-pair reads could not distinguish some IMGT-functional V segments, including TRBV6-2 and TRBV6-3, so those segments were excluded. Immune exposure information for the cohort was limited to CMV serostatus. Compared with equally common non-associated chains, HLA-associated TCR beta chains in a later analysis were more clonally expanded and had lower generation probabilities. At a false discovery rate of 0.05, a later analysis linked some 18,000 TCR beta sequences to specific HLA alleles. In this cohort, only TCR beta chains were sequenced, and detectable features were limited by the absence of alpha or paired-chain data. In a later analysis, most CMV-associated TCR beta chains were found to appear HLA-restricted, with HLA associations seemingly driven largely by CMV exposure. A later analysis found that TCR association rates varied across HLA loci, with DRB1 alleles showing the most associated TCRs and HLA-C alleles the fewest. In the study, around 150 TCR beta chains were listed as associated with cytomegalovirus. A further reported finding was that TCR beta sequences accurately predicted the HLA-A and HLA-B alleles for most subjects in the first cohort. In a later analysis, several top co-occurrence clusters were reported to appear linked to parvovirus B19, influenza, CMV and Epstein-Barr virus. The classifier was reported to diagnose cytomegalovirus status with high specificity and sensitivity in both the original and validation cohorts. Linkage disequilibrium might explain the correlated functional status among segregating V segments, but an unknown experimental factor could not be ruled out. Most TCR sequences were observed very rarely across donors, whereas some public TCRs were present in many individuals. Over 15 rarely observed V segments, including chromosome 9 orphons, were excluded from the earlier analysis of several hundred of the donors because counts were too low. It was suggested by the authors that the approach could potentially be generalized to other disease states and immunological phenotypes. HLA typing was unavailable for some donors at each locus, so association tests used only the typed subset. Sequencing depth was assumed to be roughly uniform across donors in the presence/absence analyses, though that assumption may not hold. Strong co-occurrence of HLA alleles, especially DR and DQ, made assigning TCR associations to individual alleles difficult. Compared with the 666-donor mean, donors in an Asian-associated ancestry cluster had fewer N-insertions in productive TCRs, according to a later genetic analysis. The sequencing pipeline was judged likely to have produced a cluster of highly shared sequence variants as a technical artifact.

Trimmed from V: 4 bases; trimmed from J: 15 bases; junction bases lacking a gene match: 8. The germline V gene yields SGHTA for CDR1 and FQGNSA for CDR2. Including the terminal cysteine and phenylalanine, the CDR3 comprises 12 residues. Only the CDR3 region is kept as DNA, spanning 36 bases read in frame from base 1. The library relied on the immunoSEQ multiplex PCR assay. The multiplex PCR relied on a mix of 60 forward primers for TCR Vbeta segments and 13 reverse primers for TCR Jbeta segments. Amplification of the CDR3 region of rearranged TCR beta genes was performed with a multiplex PCR assay on genomic DNA. Amplified TCR beta libraries were sequenced as 87-base-pair reads on the Illumina HiSeq System. The original pipeline was this. A later analysis counted about 80 million unique TCR beta chains across the 666 repertoires, and some 11 million of these chains were shared by at least two donors. Raw reads were error-corrected and collapsed into unique sequences with a nearest-neighbor algorithm that merged closely related sequences to remove PCR and sequencing errors. CDR3 sequences were aligned to IMGT reference sequences to assign V, D and J gene segments. Each retained sequence needed at least a six-nucleotide match to both a V gene segment and a J gene segment. A rearrangement counted as productive if the CDR3 had no stop codons and remained in frame with V and J, and every other rearrangement counted as non-productive. CDR3 was defined according to IMGT convention as the region running from the second conserved V-encoded cysteine to the conserved J-encoded phenylalanine. The earlier analysis of 500 to 600 of the donors excluded sequences that lacked an unambiguous match to a single V gene segment. An earlier analysis of 500 to 700 of the donors classified V segments as functional when productive rearrangements were above 56.7% and as segregating when the standard deviation between donors was above 5%. A statistical classification framework was built to diagnose cytomegalovirus status from the catalog of TCR beta chain sequences. In a later analysis, TCR nucleotide sequences were compared against IMGT/GENE-DB human TR gene sequences so that V and J genes could be assigned. The TCRdist pipeline was used in a later analysis to assign CDR3 sequences and most-parsimonious VDJ recombination scenarios. In a later analysis, every TCR beta chain was defined by the combination of its CDR3 amino acid sequence and its V-gene family, and reads without a unique V-gene family were dropped. In a later analysis, 450 to 600 highly shared, low-generation-probability nucleotide sequences were removed to address suspected cross-contamination and a sequencing artifact. A later analysis calculated a clonal expansion index for each public chain from normalized within-repertoire ranks of inferred template counts. A later analysis computed generation probabilities with a VDJ recombination model fitted to out-of-frame rearrangements, and checked the results against IGoR. Hypergeometric tests were used in a later analysis to score TCR-TCR, TCR-HLA and TCR-CMV co-occurrence, with a repertoire-size bias correction applied to the TCR pairs. To estimate false discovery rates, a later analysis permuted the HLA or CMV assignments 20 times. A later analysis grouped co-occurring TCRs with DBSCAN, adding TCRdist sequence similarity when clustering within HLA-allele-positive subsets. Repertoires with fewer than 30,000 or more than 120,000 public chains, plus five repertoires with anomalous nucleotide sharing, were excluded from co-occurrence clustering. This is the immuneACCESS table as TCRdb keeps it, with only in-frame sequences that have V and J called. A part of the clones is gone; compared with another copy, unresolved V genes explain less than half, and the rest is unexplained. V, J and clone size are taken as reported in that table, and D and trimming were inferred from the DNA itself. This sample lists approximately 150,000 clones; about four fifths were detected once. The top ten clonotypes cover approximately 4.4% of the sample.

The cohort was made up of approximately 670 healthy bone marrow donors. At the time of sampling, every cohort member was nominally healthy, though immune exposures that went unrecorded were likely present. The donor tested CMV seropositive, placing the donor among the 289 seropositive members of the cohort. Each donor provided a peripheral blood sample, and peripheral blood mononuclear cells were used for TCR beta sequencing. Genomic DNA was extracted from the blood cell samples with the Qiagen DNeasy Blood Extraction Kit. The sample taken for sequencing was PBMCs. The source is a woman aged 18-29 years in good health and CMV-seropositive. The receptor chain draws on TRBV7-2 and TRBJ2-4; 8 of the junction bases match TRBD1. The base sequence is TGTGCCAGCAGCTCAAACAGGGGGAGTTTGTACTTC. Protein translation: CASSSNRGSLYF.